Included here is one T cell receptor (beta chain) sequence, with context. Each patient gave between 1 and 8 samples, pretreatment and on-treatment. The CDR3 spans 14 residues. Per the germline V gene, CDR1 is SGHRS and CDR2 is YFSETQ. V lost 4 bases, J lost 3 bases, and 14 bases lay in between. Profiling relied on immunoSEQ multiplex PCR, and the TCRdb table lists in-frame clones only, not all of them. Among about 74,000 clones, 84% were seen once, and the ten largest hold about 4.5%. This entry belongs to a study of PD-L1 blockade in urothelial cancer. Overall study: Counts from blood samples showed a median of roughly 150,000 T cells.

The TCR comes from a man in his sixties or seventies with urothelial cancer. This specimen was PBMCs, taken around atezolizumab (anti-PD-L1) treatment. The chain employs TRBV5-1 and TRBJ2-7; maybe TRBD2 (5 bases). CDR3 sequence (DNA): TGCGCCAGCAGCCTATATACTAGGAACTACGAGCAGTACTTC. Its translation is CASSLYTRNYEQYF.